This T cell receptor (beta chain) was recorded in a study of T cell responses to AZD1222 COVID-19 vaccine. Between the trimmed V and J ends, which lost 8 bases and 4 bases, there was a span of 12 bases. The germline CDR1 and CDR2 sequences are MDHEN and SYDVKM. The CDR3 covers 13 residues. Study-wide results and caveats: There were vaccine-associated CD4 TCRs across spike, dominant at 160-218 and 743-854. Repertoires were obtained only post-peak T cell response.

Measured with immunoSEQ multiplex PCR; TCRdb has only the in-frame clones, and not every one. Of 120,000 or so clones listed, under 95% are singletons. Regarding this clone: Its cognate antigen is unknown.

The source was peripheral blood, collected on day 0 of AZD1222 vaccination. The chain uses TRBV28 and TRBJ1-3; the D is unclear. The sequence came from an adult in good health. The CDR3 region has the DNA TGTGCCAGCGGAAACGGGTTAGGAAACACCATATATTTT. This gives the protein CASGNGLGNTIYF.